This passage covers 26 T cell receptor beta chains from one sample sequenced in a study of brain metastases from non-small cell lung cancer. Sequenced by immunoSEQ multiplex PCR; TCRdb stores in-frame clones only, minus some. The sample carries 14,000 to 15,000 clones, about 85% recorded once. Sequenced material: primary lung tumor tissue. The receptors shown here come from a donor older than 35 with non-small cell lung cancer.

The J gene is TRBJ2-2, the V gene TRBV9; D uncertain. V was cut by 0 bases and J by 7 bases, with 7 bases left in between. The length of the CDR3 is 13 residues. The germline gives CDR1 SGDLS, CDR2 YYNGEE. The CDR3 region is CASSVASFGELFF. The CDR3 coding sequence is TGTGCCAGCAGCGTAGCTAGTTTCGGGGAGCTGTTTTTT.

The chain employs TRBV6-2 or TRBV6-3 and TRBJ1-2, with 9 nucleotides matching TRBD1. Germline assignment: CDR1 MNHEY and CDR2 SVGEGT. Trimming removed 0 bases from V and 5 bases from J; junction bases left unmatched: 4. This CDR3 comprises 15 residues. In DNA, the CDR3 is TGTGCCAGCAGTTACTCGGACAGGGGAAGTTATGGCTACACCTTC. Translation: CASSYSDRGSYGYTF.

The genes are TRBV7-8 and TRBJ2-2, with a weak D call TRBD2 (7 bases). Per the germline V gene, CDR1 is SGHVS and CDR2 is FQNEAQ. The ends were cut back, 5 bases at V and 2 bases at J, with 12 bases in the middle. The CDR3 is 15 amino acids. This CDR3 is CASSPSGTNTGELFF. The CDR3 DNA reads as TGTGCCAGCAGCCCGAGCGGGACAAACACCGGGGAGCTGTTTTTT.

This clone has a single count. V and J are TRBV5-6 and TRBJ1-4, with D hard to call. In germline, CDR1 is SGHDT, CDR2 YYEEEE. The CDR3 is 14 residues long. Trimming took 4 bases from V and 3 from J, leaving 10 bases between them. The CDR3 nucleotides are TGTGCCAGCAGCACCACTAGGGCTAATGAAAAACTGTTTTTT. This codes for CASSTTRANEKLFF.

This sequence joins TRBV12-3 or TRBV12-4 and TRBJ1-1, with D possibly matching TRBD1 (5 bases). The V end lost 1 base, the J end lost 5 bases, and 8 bases lay between the germline ends. The CDR3 loop spans 13 amino acids. Here the CDR3 reads CASSLEGFTEAFF. In DNA, the CDR3 is TGTGCCAGCAGTTTAGAGGGGTTTACTGAAGCTTTCTTT.

This clone appeared once. The chain combines TRBV4-1 with TRBJ2-5; D is ambiguous. Germline-derived CDR1 and CDR2 are MGHRA and YSYEKL. V was pared by 2 bases and J by 4 bases, with 14 bases between. The CDR3 runs to 15 residues. DNA of the CDR3: TGCGCCAGCAGCCAAATCTCAGCATGGAGAGAGACCCAGTACTTC. It translates to CASSQISAWRETQYF.

About this clone: An end of the junction does not agree with germline; a read error may underlie this. This chain uses TRBV3-1 (or the pseudogene TRBV3-2) with TRBJ1-3, with D unclear. CDR3 length equals 14 residues. The germline CDR1 and CDR2 sequences are LGHDT and YNNKEL (reference sequence). This CDR3 reads CASNQGLIGNTIYF. In DNA, the CDR3 is TGTGCCAGCAACCAAGGACTGATAGGAAACACCATATATTTT.

The V and J genes are TRBV27 and TRBJ1-6; possibly TRBD1 for D (5 bases). CDR1 MNHEY and CDR2 SMNVEV come from the germline V gene (reference sequence). Trimming removed 7 bases at V and 3 bases at J, with 13 bases between. The CDR3 length is 15 residues. This CDR3 reads CASTARGDYNSPLHF. The CDR3 nucleotides are TGTGCCAGCACCGCCCGGGGGGACTATAATTCACCCCTCCACTTT.

The chain is built from TRBV6-5 and TRBJ1-5, with D possibly being TRBD1 (5 bases). CDR1 and CDR2 from the germline V gene are MNHEY and SVGAGI. Trimming took off 6 bases at V and 7 bases at J, with 19 bases between the two ends. This CDR3 is built from 15 residues. As DNA, the CDR3 is TGTGCCAGCAGAGGTTTGGGGGGGGTTGAGCAGCCCCAGCATTTT. It codes for CASRGLGGVEQPQHF.

The count of this clone is one. The chain couples TRBV7-9 to TRBJ2-7; possibly TRBD2 for D (5 bases). V was cut by 5 bases and J by 1 base, with 18 bases left in between. The CDR3 consists of 16 residues. Germline values: CDR1 SEHNR, CDR2 FQNEAQ (reference sequence). The CDR3 loop is CASSPLEGRESYEQYV. The CDR3, as DNA: TGTGCCAGCAGCCCTCTTGAGGGTAGGGAGTCCTACGAGCAGTACGTC.

The rearrangement uses TRBV5-5 and TRBJ2-5, with TRBD2 identical over 12 bases. The length of the CDR3 is 18 residues. CDR1 and CDR2 from the germline V gene are SGHKS and YYEKEE (reference sequence). With 1 base clipped from V and 5 bases from J, the junction kept 12 bases outside the gene matches. CDR3 sequence reads: CASSLSASGGAVRETQYF. CDR3 bases: TGTGCCAGCAGCTTGTCGGCTAGCGGGGGGGCAGTGAGGGAGACCCAGTACTTC.

This rearrangement joins TRBV11-2 to TRBJ1-6; weak D call: TRBD1 (5 bases). CDR3 length equals 14 residues. The germline V gene encodes CDR1 SGHAT and CDR2 FQNNGV. V shed 5 bases and J shed 7 bases, with 12 bases lying between them. The CDR3 DNA follows: TGTGCCAGCAGCCCGGACATATCAAATTCACCCCTCCACTTT. Translation: CASSPDISNSPLHF.

In this sample, this clone turned up once. This chain connects TRBV10-2 to TRBJ2-1, with D possibly matching TRBD1 (7 bases). Germline V gene sequence: CDR1 WSHSY, CDR2 SAAADI. CDR3 length equals 15 residues. The V end was cut by 7 bases, the J end by 4 bases, with 17 bases between. The DNA of the CDR3 is TGCGCCAGCAATGTGGAGGGGGCAGGTTACAATGAGCAGTTCTTC. Its protein is CASNVEGAGYNEQFF.

This clone was seen a few times. CDR3 nucleotide sequence: TGTGCCATCAGTGAGTCGCGGCCGGGCTTTCGGCCCCAGCATTTT. Protein product: CAISESRPGFRPQHF. This chain joins TRBV10-3 and TRBJ1-5; D is undetermined. The germline CDR1 and CDR2 sequences are ENHRY and SYGVKD. The CDR3 totals 15 residues. Trimming cost V 0 bases and J 9 bases, with 15 bases left between them.

In its sample, this clone was seen once. In DNA form, the CDR3 reads TGTGCCAGCAGTTTACCCCAGGGTTATGGCTACACCTTC. Translated, it gives CASSLPQGYGYTF. V usage is TRBV12-3 or TRBV12-4 and J usage is TRBJ1-2; tentative D call: TRBD1 (5 bases). Trimming pared 2 bases from V and 5 bases from J, leaving 9 bases between. The CDR3 loop spans 13 amino acids.

The chain recombines TRBV30 with TRBJ1-4; no clear D gene. This CDR3 is built from 14 residues. The V gene's germline CDR1 is GTSNPN and CDR2 SVGIG (reference sequence). Trimming took 5 bases from V and 8 from J, leaving 18 bases between them. The CDR3 spells CAWSPGRLWEKLFF. In nucleotides, the CDR3 is TGTGCCTGGTCCCCGGGAAGGTTATGGGAAAAACTGTTTTTT.

The rearrangement joins TRBV2 to TRBJ1-4, with 10 positions matching TRBD1. There are 14 residues in the CDR3. Losses at the gene ends were 7 bases for V and 6 bases for J; bases not matched to a gene: 5. Germline V lookup: CDR1 SNHLY, CDR2 FYNNEI. The CDR3 DNA follows: TGTGCCAGCAAGTCCGGGACAGGGGATGAAAAACTGTTTTTT. It translates to CASKSGTGDEKLFF.

The V gene is TRBV7-2, the J gene TRBJ2-7, with 7 bases that match TRBD1. Germline CDR1 SGHTA, CDR2 FQGNSA. The trim removed 2 bases at V and 2 bases at J, leaving 3 bases unmatched. The CDR3 is 14 amino acids. CDR3: CASSLFQGAYEQYF. The CDR3 DNA reads as TGTGCCAGCAGCTTATTTCAGGGGGCCTACGAGCAGTACTTC.

The V and J genes are TRBV5-1 and TRBJ2-1, with TRBD2 matching 10 bases. V shed 3 bases, J shed 0 bases, and the junction held 6 bases outside the gene matches. Germline V gene sequence: CDR1 SGHRS, CDR2 YFSETQ. The CDR3 has 17 amino acids. CDR3 sequence: CASSSSSGSSSYNEQFF. In DNA form, the CDR3 reads TGCGCCAGCAGCTCGTCTAGCGGGAGTAGCTCCTACAATGAGCAGTTCTTC.

The chain uses TRBV2 and TRBJ1-1, with 12 bases matching TRBD1. CDR1 and CDR2 from the germline V gene are SNHLY and FYNNEI. J was trimmed by 5 bases and V by 8 bases; bases with no gene match: 9. This CDR3 region has 15 residues. CDR3 loop: CASRLGQGAGTEAFF. The CDR3 DNA reads TGTGCCAGCCGATTGGGACAGGGGGCTGGAACTGAAGCTTTCTTT.

The chain joins TRBV6-5 to TRBJ2-7; TRBD2 aligns across 9 bases. This CDR3 region has 15 residues. After removal of 6 bases from V and 5 bases from J, the junction contained 11 bases not matched to a gene. Germline CDR1 reads MNHEY; CDR2 reads SVGAGI. CDR3 nucleotide sequence: TGTGCCAGCAGACGTCGTGGCGGGGGGGCCGACGAGCAGTACGTC. Protein: CASRRRGGGADEQYV.

This clone was recorded a few times. The chain carries TRBV6-2 or TRBV6-3 and TRBJ1-2, with D possibly matching TRBD1 (5 bases). The ends were cut back, 3 bases at V and 7 bases at J, with 15 bases in the middle. Germline V gives CDR1 MNHEY, CDR2 SVGEGT. The CDR3 consists of 14 residues. The CDR3 DNA follows: TGTGCCAGCAGTTATTCTGGGGGTCAAATTGGCTACACCTTC. Its translation is CASSYSGGQIGYTF.

The chain couples TRBV21-1 to TRBJ2-7; the listed D gene, TRBD1, was not tested against the DNA. TRBV21-1 is given as a pseudogene. The CDR3 length is 15 residues. Here the CDR3 DNA reads TGTGCCAGCAGCTCCCCGGGACAGACCTCCTACGAGCAGTACTTC. As protein: CASSSPGQTSYEQYF.

This rearrangement joins TRBV19 to TRBJ2-1; D unresolved. The CDR3 has 13 residues. Deletions cut 8 bases from V and 3 bases from J, with 11 bases between. Germline CDR1 is LNHDA and CDR2 is SQIVND (reference sequence). CDR3 nucleotides: TGTGCCAGTGTCGATTTAATCTACAATGAGCAGTTCTTC. Translated, it gives CASVDLIYNEQFF.

This clone was recorded only once. V is TRBV5-1 and J is TRBJ1-3; D is perhaps TRBD1 (5 bases). CDR1 is SGHRS, CDR2 YFSETQ, per germline. This CDR3 comprises 15 residues. V lost 0 bases and J 0 bases, leaving 7 bases between the germline ends. The CDR3 is CASSLDGTSGNTIYF. The CDR3 coding sequence is TGCGCCAGCAGCTTGGATGGGACCTCTGGAAACACCATATATTTT.

The chain has TRBV7-8 and TRBJ2-5, with TRBD1 as a possible D gene (5 bases). Germline lookup yields CDR1 SGHVS and CDR2 FQNEAQ. V dropped 5 bases and J dropped 2 bases, with 12 bases sitting between them. This CDR3 spans 14 amino acids. CDR3 bases: TGTGCCAGCAGCCTCGACAGACCACAAGAGACCCAGTACTTC. It yields the protein CASSLDRPQETQYF.